The subject of this entry is one TCR beta chain. This specimen comes from a study of Ad26.COV2.S vaccination and SARS-CoV-2 variants. In germline, CDR1 is SGHTA, CDR2 FQGNSA. The CDR3 runs 15 residues. Trimming shortened V by 1 base and J by 10 bases, and 14 bases separated the two germline ends. Data came from immunoSEQ multiplex PCR; TCRdb stores just in-frame clones and leaves some out. The sample records about 390,000 clones, roughly nine tenths being singletons. The treatment is: some 20 received Ad26.COV2.S at low or high dose, single or two shots; 5 received placebo; per-sample allocation not given. Following the first vaccine or placebo injection, samples were taken on day 63.

The receptor was isolated from a person aged 18 to 59 who received the Ad26.COV2.S COVID-19 vaccine or a placebo. V is TRBV7-2 and J is TRBJ1-6, with D perhaps TRBD1 (5 bases). Source: peripheral blood, taken in a trial of Ad26.COV2.S vaccine versus placebo. The CDR3 sequence: CASSLVQARASPLHF. The CDR3 DNA follows: TGTGCCAGCAGCTTAGTACAGGCCCGGGCCTCACCCCTCCACTTT.